Below, 9 T cell receptor beta chains from the same sample are listed, as sequenced in a study of identical twins (dated by TCRdb to the mid-2010s). Receptors were amplified or captured by 5' RACE. These reads were obtained on an Illumina HiSeq 2000. TCRdb reran the public reads through fastp at Q25 and MiXCR, keeping productive beta chains. For every CDR3 protein sequence, its rows merge into one entry that carries the most common genes and DNA. The sample profile shows 350,000 to 500,000 distinct CDR3 sequences; approximately 17% of them were found once. Around 12% of the sample comes from the top ten. What was sequenced was naive T cells sorted from blood. The meaning of the sample's cell subset or site label: cells isolated with a human naive T-cell isolation kit. The receptors were gathered from a man aged 45-65 years in good health.

This clonotype was recorded many times. The chain combines TRBV20-1 with TRBJ2-7, with D maybe TRBD2 (7 bases). Germline V gene sequence: CDR1 DFQATT, CDR2 SNEGSKA (reference sequence). The ends were cut back, 3 bases at V and 4 bases at J, with 28 bases in the middle. The CDR3 covers 18 residues. CDR3 in amino acids: CSAREFEGRGAVRYEQYF. As DNA, the CDR3 is TGCAGTGCTAGGGAATTTGAAGGTCGGGGGGCGGTGAGGTACGAGCAGTACTTC.

V is TRBV7-3 and J is TRBJ2-3; TRBD2 agrees at 9 bases. Germline-derived CDR1 and CDR2 are SGHTA and FQGTGA. With V trimmed by 5 bases and J by 3 bases, 15 bases remained unmatched. The length of the CDR3 is 18 residues. CDR3 in DNA: TGTGCCAGCAGCCAAAGCCCGACTAGCGGAAGTAGTACAGATACGCAGTATTTT. It is translated as CASSQSPTSGSSTDTQYF.

There are a few counts of this clonotype. This sequence joins TRBV29-1 and TRBJ2-6; D assignment may be TRBD1 or TRBD2 (5 bases each). CDR1 and CDR2 (germline): SQVTM, ANQGSEA. The V and J ends lost 7 bases and 1 base respectively, with 11 bases between them. The CDR3 spans 14 residues. The CDR3 sequence is CSAFEGSGANVLTF. CDR3 in DNA: TGCAGCGCCTTTGAGGGGTCTGGGGCCAACGTCCTGACTTTC.

This clonotype has more than one count but fewer than ten. The chain links TRBV20-1 to TRBJ2-7; the D gene could be TRBD1 or TRBD2 (5 bases each). CDR1 and CDR2 from the germline V gene are DFQATT and SNEGSKA (reference sequence). CDR3 length: 15 amino acids. V was cut by 3 bases and J by 0 bases, with 15 bases left in between. DNA for the CDR3: TGCAGTGCTAGGCGGGTCCAGGGCCCCTCCTACGAGCAGTACTTC. Its protein product is CSARRVQGPSYEQYF.

The V call is TRBV7-2, the J call TRBJ2-7, with D tentatively TRBD1 or TRBD2 (6 bases each). Germline loops: CDR1 SGHTA, CDR2 FQGNSA. Trimming removed 5 bases from V and 3 bases from J, with 17 bases in between. The CDR3 totals 15 residues. For the CDR3, the DNA is TGTGCCAGCAGCGAAACTCCTCGGGGGCTCTACGAGCAGTACTTC. As protein: CASSETPRGLYEQYF.

This clonotype was detected many times. The genes are TRBV7-2 and TRBJ2-7; 8 positions match TRBD2. The CDR3 totals 15 residues. Germline lookup yields CDR1 SGHTA and CDR2 FQGNSA. J gave up 1 base and V 5 bases, and 7 bases lay outside the gene matches. CDR3: CASSVGLAGSYEQYF. The CDR3 DNA is TGTGCCAGCAGCGTCGGACTAGCCGGATCCTACGAGCAGTACTTC.

V is TRBV6-1 and J is TRBJ2-3; TRBD1 aligns across 7 bases. The CDR3 is 17 residues long. Germline CDR1 is MNHNS and CDR2 is SASEGT. Trimming took 3 bases from V and 0 from J; bases not matched to a gene: 9. The CDR3 here is CASSERDRLTSTDTQYF. DNA for the CDR3: TGTGCCAGCAGTGAGAGGGACAGATTAACTAGCACAGATACGCAGTATTTT.

This clonotype was detected a few times. This chain links TRBV12-3 or TRBV12-4 with TRBJ2-7; 7 bases are shared with TRBD1. The J segment lost 5 bases and the V segment lost 4 bases, leaving 8 bases of the junction unmatched. The CDR3 runs to 14 residues. The CDR3 DNA follows: TGTGCCAGCAGTTCGACAGGGATCTTGCACGAGCAGTACTTC. Translation: CASSSTGILHEQYF.

This clonotype was counted between two and nine times. This chain joins TRBV11-2 and TRBJ1-2; 7 nucleotides line up with TRBD1. The CDR3 consists of 15 residues. J gave up 0 bases and V 1 base, and 2 bases lay outside the gene matches. CDR1 and CDR2 from the germline V gene are SGHAT and FQNNGV. The CDR3 coding sequence is TGTGCCAGCAGCTTAGTCGGGACAGCTAACTATGGCTACACCTTC. It encodes CASSLVGTANYGYTF.